This T cell receptor (beta chain) was profiled in a study of T cell repertoires in cytomegalovirus infection. This clonotype was counted a few times. MiXCR, applied by TCRdb to the reads, yields one record per CDR3 protein. The sample has around 290,000 distinct CDR3 sequences, under 30% seen once; the top ten hold roughly 14%. This CDR3 has 16 amino acids. Per the germline V gene, CDR1 is SNHLY and CDR2 is FYNNEI. V was pared by 6 bases and J by 4 bases, with 13 bases of the junction left unmatched. The sample was PBMCs. The source of this sequence is a human donor in good health (CMV status not recorded). Some clones in this sample may be carry-over from other donors' samples. The V and J genes are TRBV2 and TRBJ2-3; 7 bases map to TRBD1. The chain's CDR3 is CASSVDRAVFADTQYF. CDR3 DNA: TGTGCCAGCAGCGTCGACAGGGCGGTATTCGCAGATACGCAGTATTTT.